One sample yielded the 3 T cell receptor beta chains listed below, sequenced in a study of blood T cell repertoires in COVID-19 (TCRdb year 2020). Libraries came from the immunoSEQ multiplex PCR assay. What TCRdb holds here is the immuneACCESS table cut down to in-frame rearrangements. Part of the clones is not present; checked against another copy, under half of the missing clones reflect an unresolved V gene, and the others are unexplained. This sample has some 180,000 clones in its table, and 90% of those were observed once. Clones ranked in the top ten supply 0.53% of the sample. Sequencing used peripheral blood. These receptor sequences come from a man aged 45 to 65 with acute or convalescent COVID-19.

This clone was seen more than once but under ten times. V usage is TRBV19 and J usage is TRBJ1-5, with TRBD1 matching 8 bases. Germline V gene sequence: CDR1 LNHDA, CDR2 SQIVND (reference sequence). The CDR3 spans 15 residues. V dropped 6 bases and J dropped 4; count of bases not matched to a gene: 8. The CDR3 spells CASRTQGQGNQPQHF. DNA of the CDR3: TGTGCCAGTAGGACCCAAGGACAGGGTAATCAGCCCCAGCATTTT.

This chain uses TRBV12-3 or TRBV12-4 with TRBJ2-3, with 7 positions matching TRBD1. This CDR3 region has 13 residues. V lost 4 bases, J lost 6 bases, and 4 bases stayed unmatched. The CDR3 spells CASSSQTGDTQYF. The CDR3 region has the DNA TGTGCCAGCAGTTCCCAGACAGGGGATACGCAGTATTTT.

The chain carries TRBV18 and TRBJ2-2; 8 bases agree with TRBD1. CDR1 and CDR2 (germline): KGHSH, LQKENI. This CDR3 is 16 amino acids long. After removal of 4 bases from V and 2 bases from J, the junction contained 6 bases not matched to a gene. Here the CDR3 reads CASSQPGQVNTGELFF. The CDR3 coding sequence is TGTGCCAGCTCACAGCCGGGACAGGTTAACACCGGGGAGCTGTTTTTT. The full variable domain, in which reference TRBV18 and TRBJ2-2 provide the parts outside the CDR3, is NAGVMQNPRHLVRRRGQEARLRCSPMKGHSHVYWYRQLPEEGLKFMVYLQKENIIDESGMPKERFSAEFPKEGPSILRIQQVVRGDSAAYFCASSQPGQVNTGELFFGEGSRLTVL.